One and the same sample provided the 5 T cell receptor beta chains below, sequenced in a study of T cell responses to AZD1222 COVID-19 vaccine. TCRdb keeps only in-frame clones here, not all; method: immunoSEQ multiplex PCR. The sample has under 140,000 clones, about 95% seen once. The sequenced sample was peripheral blood, obtained 28 days after the second AZD1222 dose. The receptors shown here come from an adult who received the AZD1222 COVID-19 vaccine.

This chain uses TRBV5-4 with TRBJ1-2; D unclear. The CDR3 has 14 residues. The germline V gene encodes CDR1 SGHNT and CDR2 YYREEE (reference sequence). V lost 1 base and J 8 bases, leaving 15 bases between the germline ends. For the CDR3, the DNA is TGTGCCAGCAGCTTGCCGTCAAAACCCTGGGGCTACACCTTC. Amino acid sequence: CASSLPSKPWGYTF.

This sequence joins TRBV2 and TRBJ1-4, with D possibly matching TRBD1 (5 bases). Trimming pared 10 bases from V and 1 base from J, leaving 19 bases between. The CDR3 contains 16 residues. Per germline, CDR1 SNHLY and CDR2 FYNNEI. The CDR3 DNA reads as TGTGCCATCCCGAGTGGAGGGGATGGAACTAATGAAAAACTGTTTTTT. Encoded protein: CAIPSGGDGTNEKLFF.

The chain combines TRBV7-2 with TRBJ2-3; 10 bases are a match to TRBD2. Germline V gene sequence: CDR1 SGHTA, CDR2 FQGNSA. CDR3 size: 15 residues. Unmatched junction bases numbered 10, after V lost 2 bases and J lost 11 bases. The chain's CDR3 is CASSLWRTSGGRQYF. CDR3 nucleotides: TGTGCCAGCAGCTTATGGAGGACTAGCGGAGGCAGGCAGTATTTT.

The chain uses TRBV5-8 and TRBJ2-3; D possibly corresponds to TRBD1 (5 bases). Germline V gene data show CDR1 as SGHTS and CDR2 as YDEGEE. This CDR3 is 14 amino acids long. V lost 3 bases and J 4 bases, leaving 12 bases between the germline ends. CDR3: CASSSGQGADTQYF. In DNA form, the CDR3 reads TGTGCCAGCAGCTCCGGACAAGGGGCAGATACGCAGTATTTT.

The gene calls are TRBV7-9 and TRBJ2-7; 10 bases line up with TRBD2. The ends lost 7 bases at V and 7 bases at J; junction bases unmatched: 13. Looked up from germline, CDR1 is SEHNR and CDR2 is FQNEAQ (reference sequence). CDR3 length equals 15 residues. The CDR3 loop reads CASTFGAGLAREQYF. The CDR3 coding sequence is TGTGCCAGCACCTTCGGTGCGGGACTAGCGAGAGAGCAGTACTTC.